Listed below are T cell receptor beta chains from one sample, sequenced in a study of shared clonotypes between healthy human individuals. TCRdb keeps only in-frame clones here, not all; method: immunoSEQ multiplex PCR. The sample shows about 1 million clones, about 70% of them seen only once. Sequenced sample: memory CD4+ T cells sorted from blood. The receptors here all came from a man younger than 35 in good health. Each CDR3 is given with its conserved first and last residue. A D gene is named only where the DNA matches it firmly. Rows may omit the clone size; those that give it use once, few, many or a size class.

NA	15	TRBV29-1	TRBJ1-5	NA	CSVAEGFLGLQPQHF	TGCAGCGTTGCGGAGGGTTTTTTAGGGCTCCAGCCCCAGCATTTT
NA	16	TRBV30	TRBJ2-1	NA	CAWSVRGRGPYNEQFF	TGTGCCTGGAGTGTACGGGGGAGGGGGCCCTACAATGAGCAGTTCTTC
NA	16	TRBV6-6	TRBJ2-1	many	CANSFSHPSSYNEQFF	TGTGCCAACAGCTTTTCTCACCCAAGCTCCTACAATGAGCAGTTCTTC
TRBD1	16	TRBV6-6	TRBJ2-3	NA	CASSSKDGQGADTQYF	TGTGCCAGCAGTTCCAAAGACGGACAGGGGGCAGATACGCAGTATTTT
NA	17	TRBV5-1	TRBJ1-6	NA	CASSFGQRSSYNSPLHF	TGCGCCAGCAGCTTCGGACAGAGAAGCTCCTATAATTCACCCCTCCACTTT
TRBD1	14	TRBV4-3	TRBJ1-1	few	CASSRQTGTAEAFF	TGCGCCAGCAGCCGCCAGACAGGGACAGCTGAAGCTTTCTTT
NA	10	TRBV30	TRBJ1-4	NA	CAWAQEKLFF	TGTGCCTGGGCCCAGGAAAAACTGTTTTTT
NA	12	TRBV11-2	TRBJ2-2	NA	CASSSDVGELFF	TGTGCCAGCAGCTCAGACGTAGGGGAGCTGTTTTTT
TRBD1	14	TRBV11-1	TRBJ2-3	few	CASSLQGAVDTQYF	TGTGCCAGCAGCTTACAGGGGGCAGTTGATACGCAGTATTTT
NA	17	TRBV19	TRBJ2-7	NA	CASSIVGLGGRTYEQYF	TGTGCCAGTAGTATCGTAGGATTGGGGGGGCGCACCTACGAGCAGTACTTC
NA	13	TRBV5-1	TRBJ2-3	NA	CASSLEGSDTQYF	TGCGCCAGCAGCTTGGAGGGCTCGGATACGCAGTATTTT
TRBD1	15	TRBV6-5	TRBJ1-6	few	CASSWGQGNNSPLHF	TGTGCCAGCAGTTGGGGACAGGGGAATAATTCACCCCTCCACTTT
NA	14	TRBV7-2	TRBJ2-7	NA	CASSSTQSSYEQYF	TGTGCCAGCAGCTCCACGCAGAGCTCCTACGAGCAGTACTTC
NA	17	TRBV4-1	TRBJ2-1	few	CASSQVDIGLSYNEQFF	TGCGCCAGCAGCCAAGTGGATATCGGGCTCTCCTACAATGAGCAGTTCTTC
NA	15	TRBV5-1	TRBJ2-2	few	CASSPPQGNTGELFF	TGCGCCAGCAGCCCCCCCCAGGGGAACACCGGGGAGCTGTTTTTT
NA	17	TRBV5-4	TRBJ1-2	NA	CASSSGGKAQESYGYTF	TGTGCCAGCAGCTCGGGGGGGAAGGCCCAAGAGTCTTATGGCTACACCTTC
NA	15	TRBV5-1	TRBJ1-2	NA	CASSLEGKTNYGYTF	TGCGCCAGCAGCTTGGAGGGTAAAACTAACTATGGCTACACCTTC
TRBD2	15	TRBV5-1	TRBJ2-3	few	CASSLYSGGADTQYF	TGCGCCAGCAGCTTGTATAGCGGGGGCGCGGATACGCAGTATTTT
NA	11	TRBV29-1	TRBJ2-7	NA	CSVSETYEQHF	TGCAGCGTTTCAGAGACCTACGAGCAGCACTTC
NA	14	TRBV7-2	TRBJ2-7	NA	CASSPPTRPYEQYF	TGTGCCAGCAGCCCCCCCACCAGGCCCTACGAGCAGTACTTC
NA	15	TRBV11-2	TRBJ2-1	NA	CASSPGGGASNEQFF	TGTGCCAGCAGCCCCGGTGGGGGGGCTTCCAATGAGCAGTTCTTC
NA	14	TRBV7-2	TRBJ2-1	NA	CASSLGGADNEQFF	TGTGCCAGCAGCTTAGGCGGGGCAGACAATGAGCAGTTCTTC
NA	15	TRBV4-1	TRBJ1-3	few	CASSQDLSSGNTIYF	TGCGCCAGCAGCCAAGACCTAAGCTCTGGAAACACCATATATTTT
NA	14	TRBV7-2	TRBJ2-7	once	CASSRQVLDDEQYF	TGTGCCAGCAGTAGACAGGTCCTAGACGACGAGCAGTACTTC
TRBD2	16	TRBV5-1	TRBJ2-3	NA	CASSLASGLGMDTQYF	TGCGCCAGCAGCTTGGCTAGCGGCCTTGGGATGGATACGCAGTATTTT
NA	14	TRBV30	TRBJ2-2	NA	CAWRSGRNTGELFF	TGTGCCTGGAGGAGCGGGCGGAACACCGGGGAGCTGTTTTTT
TRBD2	18	TRBV11-2	TRBJ2-3	few	CASSVSGRGGSSTDTQYF	TGTGCCAGCAGCGTTTCCGGGCGGGGGGGCTCTAGCACAGATACGCAGTATTTT
TRBD2	17	TRBV5-4	TRBJ2-2	once	CASSQGLAILDTGELFF	TGTGCCAGCAGCCAAGGACTAGCGATATTAGACACCGGGGAGCTGTTTTTT
TRBD1	14	TRBV2	TRBJ1-4	few	CASSVRGRGEKLFF	TGTGCCAGCAGTGTGAGGGGGCGCGGTGAAAAACTGTTTTTT
NA	15	TRBV5-5	TRBJ1-2	NA	CASSRTGVQLYGYTF	TGTGCCAGCAGCCGCACGGGGGTCCAACTCTATGGCTACACCTTC
TRBD1	13	TRBV30	TRBJ2-1	NA	CAWRDRADNEQFF	TGTGCCTGGAGGGACAGGGCGGACAATGAGCAGTTCTTC
TRBD1	16	TRBV30	TRBJ1-3	NA	CAWSQGTGGSWNTIYF	TGTGCCTGGAGTCAAGGGACAGGGGGTTCTTGGAACACCATATATTTT
TRBD2	14	TRBV7-2	TRBJ2-3	NA	CASTPAGVVDTQYF	TGTGCCAGCACTCCTGCGGGAGTGGTAGATACGCAGTATTTT
NA	14	TRBV25-1	TRBJ2-7	many	CASSGGGWRYEQYF	TGTGCCAGCAGTGGGGGCGGCTGGAGGTACGAGCAGTACTTC
NA	17	TRBV5-1	TRBJ2-7	once	CASSLGGGQPSSYEQYF	TGCGCCAGCAGCTTGGGAGGCGGACAGCCGAGCTCCTACGAGCAGTACTTC
TRBD1	15	TRBV7-2	TRBJ2-5	NA	CASSYGTGGGETQYF	TGTGCCAGCAGCTATGGGACAGGGGGAGGAGAGACCCAGTACTTC
NA	16	TRBV12-5	TRBJ2-7	NA	CASGLVQGGATYEQYF	TGTGCTAGTGGTTTGGTACAGGGAGGGGCCACGTACGAGCAGTACTTC
TRBD2	16	TRBV7-2	TRBJ2-5	NA	CASSLGAAGVGETQYF	TGTGCCAGCAGCTTAGGGGCAGCGGGAGTGGGAGAGACCCAGTACTTC
NA	14	TRBV19	TRBJ1-6	NA	CASKEGSYNSPLHF	TGTGCCAGTAAGGAGGGTTCCTATAATTCACCCCTCCACTTT
TRBD2	15	TRBV27	TRBJ2-1	NA	CASTAGTRVNNEQFF	TGTGCCAGCACCGCCGGGACTAGGGTCAACAATGAGCAGTTCTTC
NA	11	TRBV7-2	TRBJ1-4	NA	CASSRNEKLFF	TGTGCCAGCAGTCGTAATGAAAAACTGTTTTTT
NA	12	TRBV4-3	TRBJ1-1	NA	CASGPGQTEAFF	TGCGCCAGCGGTCCAGGACAGACTGAAGCTTTCTTT
NA	15	TRBV7-8	TRBJ1-3	NA	CASSVQVYSGNTIYF	TGTGCCAGCAGTGTACAGGTTTACTCTGGAAACACCATATATTTT
TRBD1	16	TRBV6-6	TRBJ2-7	NA	CASSYSRTGATYEQYF	TGTGCCAGCAGTTACTCACGGACAGGAGCGACCTACGAGCAGTACTTC
NA	11	TRBV10-3	TRBJ2-7	NA	CAISDDGEGYF	TGTGCCATCAGTGATGACGGCGAGGGGTACTTC
NA	14	TRBV18	TRBJ1-1	once	CASSPPGNVAEAFF	TGTGCCAGCTCACCACCGGGGAATGTGGCTGAAGCTTTCTTT
TRBD1	18	TRBV18	TRBJ2-6	NA	CASSRGQGFPSGANVLTF	TGTGCCAGCTCCCGGGGACAGGGGTTCCCCTCTGGGGCCAACGTCCTGACTTTC
NA	14	TRBV2	TRBJ2-5	once	CASSNDRNQETQYF	TGTGCCAGCAGTAACGACAGAAACCAAGAGACCCAGTACTTC
NA	15	TRBV7-2	TRBJ2-7	NA	CASSLRARGTYEQYF	TGTGCCAGCAGCTTACGGGCCAGAGGAACCTACGAGCAGTACTTC